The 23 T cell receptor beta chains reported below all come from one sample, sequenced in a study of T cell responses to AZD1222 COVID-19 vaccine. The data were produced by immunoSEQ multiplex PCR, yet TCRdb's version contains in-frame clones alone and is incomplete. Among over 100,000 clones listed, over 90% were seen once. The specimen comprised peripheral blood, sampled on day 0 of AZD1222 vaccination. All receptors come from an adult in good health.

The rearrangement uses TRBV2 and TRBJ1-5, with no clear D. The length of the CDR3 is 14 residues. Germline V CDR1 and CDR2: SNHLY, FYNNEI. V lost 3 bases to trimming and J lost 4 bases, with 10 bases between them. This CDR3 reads CASSDWTLNQPQHF. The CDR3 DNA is TGTGCCAGCAGTGATTGGACGCTAAATCAGCCCCAGCATTTT.

The CDR3 reads CASSLGSGIGNQPQHF. CDR3 coding DNA: TGTGCCAGCAGCTTAGGATCGGGGATAGGCAATCAGCCCCAGCATTTT. The chain uses TRBV7-6 and TRBJ1-5, with no clear D. The V end lost 1 base, the J end lost 2 bases, and 12 bases lay between the germline ends. In germline, CDR1 is SGHVS, CDR2 FNYEAQ. The CDR3 contains 16 residues.

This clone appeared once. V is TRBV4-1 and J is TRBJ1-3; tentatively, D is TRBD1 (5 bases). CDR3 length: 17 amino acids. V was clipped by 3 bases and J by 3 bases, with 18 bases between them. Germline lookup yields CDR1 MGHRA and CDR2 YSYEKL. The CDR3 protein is CASSHPRGDPGGNTIYF. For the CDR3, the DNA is TGCGCCAGCAGCCACCCCCGAGGGGACCCAGGTGGAAACACCATATATTTT.

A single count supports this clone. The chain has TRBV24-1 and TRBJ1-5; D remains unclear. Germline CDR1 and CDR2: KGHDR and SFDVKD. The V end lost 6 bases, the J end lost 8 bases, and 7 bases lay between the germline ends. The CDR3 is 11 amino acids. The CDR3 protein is CATSLREPQHF. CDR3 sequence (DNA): TGTGCCACCAGTCTTAGGGAGCCCCAGCATTTT.

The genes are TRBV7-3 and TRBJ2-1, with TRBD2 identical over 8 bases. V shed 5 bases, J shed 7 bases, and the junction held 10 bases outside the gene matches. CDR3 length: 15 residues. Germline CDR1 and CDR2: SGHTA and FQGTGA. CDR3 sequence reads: CASSLTGGQGNEQFF. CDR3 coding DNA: TGTGCCAGCAGCCTCACGGGAGGGCAGGGTAATGAGCAGTTCTTC.

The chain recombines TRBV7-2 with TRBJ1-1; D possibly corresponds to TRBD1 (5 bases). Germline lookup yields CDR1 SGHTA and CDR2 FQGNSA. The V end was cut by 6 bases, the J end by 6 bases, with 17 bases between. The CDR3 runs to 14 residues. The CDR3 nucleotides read TGTGCCAGCAGTCTCCGGACATCCGGGGCTGAAGCTTTCTTT. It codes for CASSLRTSGAEAFF.

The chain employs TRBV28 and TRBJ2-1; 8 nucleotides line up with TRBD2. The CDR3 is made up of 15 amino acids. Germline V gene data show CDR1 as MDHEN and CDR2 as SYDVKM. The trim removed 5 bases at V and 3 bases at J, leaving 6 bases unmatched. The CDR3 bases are TGTGCCAGCAGTCTAATTACTAGCGGCTACAATGAGCAGTTCTTC. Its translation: CASSLITSGYNEQFF.

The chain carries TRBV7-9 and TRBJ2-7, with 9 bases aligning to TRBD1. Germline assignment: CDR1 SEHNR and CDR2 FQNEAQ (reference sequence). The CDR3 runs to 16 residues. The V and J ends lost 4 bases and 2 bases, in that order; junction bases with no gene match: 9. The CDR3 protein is CASSSRDRAGTYEQYF. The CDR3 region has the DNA TGTGCCAGCAGCTCCCGGGACAGGGCGGGGACCTACGAGCAGTACTTC.

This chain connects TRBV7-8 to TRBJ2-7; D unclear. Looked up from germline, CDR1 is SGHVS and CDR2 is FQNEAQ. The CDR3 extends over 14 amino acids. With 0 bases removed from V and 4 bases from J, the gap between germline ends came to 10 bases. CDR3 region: CASSLAPFAYEQYF. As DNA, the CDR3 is TGTGCCAGCAGCTTAGCCCCCTTCGCATACGAGCAGTACTTC.

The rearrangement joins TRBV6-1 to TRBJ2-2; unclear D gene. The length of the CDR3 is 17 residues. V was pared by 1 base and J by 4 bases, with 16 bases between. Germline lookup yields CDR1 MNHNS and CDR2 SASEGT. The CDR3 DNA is TGTGCCAGCAGTGAAGGCGGTCAGCCATGGGGCACCGGGGAGCTGTTTTTT. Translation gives CASSEGGQPWGTGELFF.

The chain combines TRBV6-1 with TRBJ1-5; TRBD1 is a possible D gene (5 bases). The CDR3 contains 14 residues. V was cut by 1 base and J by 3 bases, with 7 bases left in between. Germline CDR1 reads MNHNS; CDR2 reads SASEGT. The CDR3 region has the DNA TGTGCCAGCAGTGAAGATGGGACCAATCAGCCCCAGCATTTT. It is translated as CASSEDGTNQPQHF.

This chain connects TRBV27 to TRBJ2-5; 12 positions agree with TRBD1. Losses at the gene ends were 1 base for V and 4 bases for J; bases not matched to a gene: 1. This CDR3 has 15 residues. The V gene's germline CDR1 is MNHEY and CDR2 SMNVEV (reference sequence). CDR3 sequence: CASSLWGQGAETQYF. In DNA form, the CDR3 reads TGTGCCAGCAGTTTATGGGGACAGGGGGCAGAGACCCAGTACTTC.

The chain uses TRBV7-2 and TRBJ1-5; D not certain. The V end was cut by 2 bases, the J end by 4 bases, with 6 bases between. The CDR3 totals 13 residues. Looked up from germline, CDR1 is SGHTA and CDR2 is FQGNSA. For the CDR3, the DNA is TGTGCCAGCAGCTTAACACCGAATCAGCCCCAGCATTTT. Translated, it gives CASSLTPNQPQHF.

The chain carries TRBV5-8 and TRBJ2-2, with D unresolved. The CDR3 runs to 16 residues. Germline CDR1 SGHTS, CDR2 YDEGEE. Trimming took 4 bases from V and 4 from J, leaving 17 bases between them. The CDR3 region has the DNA TGTGCCAGCAGCGAGTATCCCCCCGTAGGCACCGGGGAGCTGTTTTTT. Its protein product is CASSEYPPVGTGELFF.

CDR3 sequence: CASSPGPSGAFF. The CDR3 region has the DNA TGTGCCAGCTCACCCGGGCCTTCAGGAGCTTTCTTT. The chain is built from TRBV18 and TRBJ1-1, with D unresolved. The germline CDR1 and CDR2 sequences are KGHSH and LQKENI. CDR3 size: 12 residues. V was trimmed by 3 bases and J by 10 bases, leaving 12 bases between them. The whole variable domain, remainder taken from reference TRBV18 and TRBJ1-1, is NAGVMQNPRHLVRRRGQEARLRCSPMKGHSHVYWYRQLPEEGLKFMVYLQKENIIDESGMPKERFSAEFPKEGPSILRIQQVVRGDSAAYFCASSPGPSGAFFGQGTRLTVV.

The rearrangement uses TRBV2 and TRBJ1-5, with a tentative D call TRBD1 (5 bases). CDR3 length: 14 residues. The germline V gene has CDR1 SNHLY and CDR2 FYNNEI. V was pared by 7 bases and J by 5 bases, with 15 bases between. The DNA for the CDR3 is TGTGCCAGCAAAAATTGGATAGGGGATCAGCCCCAGCATTTT. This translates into CASKNWIGDQPQHF.

The chain's CDR3 is CASSIPGDGELFF. For the CDR3, the DNA is TGTGCCAGTAGTATTCCGGGGGATGGGGAGCTGTTTTTT. The rearrangement joins TRBV19 to TRBJ2-2; weak D call: TRBD2 (6 bases). From germline, CDR1 is LNHDA and CDR2 SQIVND (reference sequence). V was shortened by 3 bases and J by 8 bases, with 10 bases between the two germline ends. The CDR3 is 13 amino acids.

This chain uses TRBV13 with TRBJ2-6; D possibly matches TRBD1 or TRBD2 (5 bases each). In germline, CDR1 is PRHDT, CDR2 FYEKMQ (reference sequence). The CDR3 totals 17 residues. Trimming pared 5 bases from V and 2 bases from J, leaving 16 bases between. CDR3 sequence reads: CASSPPRGIPGANVLTF. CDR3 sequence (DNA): TGTGCCAGCAGCCCACCGAGGGGAATTCCTGGGGCCAACGTCCTGACTTTC.

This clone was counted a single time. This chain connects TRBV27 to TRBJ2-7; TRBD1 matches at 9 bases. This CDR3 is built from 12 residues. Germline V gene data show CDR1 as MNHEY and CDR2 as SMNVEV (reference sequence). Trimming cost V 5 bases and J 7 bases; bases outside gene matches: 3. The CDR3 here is CASSPGTGEQYF. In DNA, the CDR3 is TGTGCCAGCAGTCCCGGGACAGGGGAGCAGTACTTC.

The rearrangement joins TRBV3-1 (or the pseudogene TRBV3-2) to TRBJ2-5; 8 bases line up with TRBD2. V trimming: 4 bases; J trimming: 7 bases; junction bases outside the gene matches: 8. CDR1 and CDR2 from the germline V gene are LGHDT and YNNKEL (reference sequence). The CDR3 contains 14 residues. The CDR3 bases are TGTGCCAGCAGCCCAATGACTAGCGCTGGGACCCAGTACTTC. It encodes CASSPMTSAGTQYF.

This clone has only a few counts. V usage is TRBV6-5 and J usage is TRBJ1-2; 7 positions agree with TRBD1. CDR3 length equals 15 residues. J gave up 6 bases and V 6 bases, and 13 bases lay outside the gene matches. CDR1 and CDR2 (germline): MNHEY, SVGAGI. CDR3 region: CASSRETGRMNGYTF. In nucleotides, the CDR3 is TGTGCCAGCAGCCGGGAGACAGGGAGAATGAATGGCTACACCTTC.

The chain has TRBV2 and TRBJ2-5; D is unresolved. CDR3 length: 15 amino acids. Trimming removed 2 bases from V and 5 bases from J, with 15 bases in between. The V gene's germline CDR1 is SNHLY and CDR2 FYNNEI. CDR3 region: CASSESGFIGETQYF. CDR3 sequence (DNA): TGTGCCAGCAGTGAATCCGGATTCATCGGGGAGACCCAGTACTTC.

CDR3 coding DNA: TGCGCCACCCAATATACACTAGCGGGAGGGCCAAGTTACAATGAGCAGTTCTTC. Protein: CATQYTLAGGPSYNEQFF. The rearrangement links TRBV23-1 to TRBJ2-1, with 13 positions matching TRBD2. TRBV23-1 is placed among ORFs of uncertain function. The J segment lost 4 bases and the V segment lost 10 bases, leaving 16 bases of the junction unmatched. The CDR3 length is 18 residues.